This TCR beta chain was sequenced during a study of Tregs in tolerant kidney transplant recipients. About the research overall: A 3-day belatacept mixed lymphocyte reaction, sometimes plus 5-day graft donor restimulation, preceded CD4+CD25+CD127- sorting. Whole-study findings and limits: Few patients were studied, so findings need validation in larger groups.

Only in-frame clones appear in the TCRdb table, and some are missing; sequencing was by immunoSEQ multiplex PCR. The sample lists under 45,000 clones; roughly 96% were seen once. With regard to this clone: Its cognate antigen is unknown.

The CDR3 is made up of 13 amino acids. Per the germline V gene, CDR1 is KGHSH and CDR2 is LQKENI. V lost 3 bases to trimming and J lost 5 bases, with 10 bases between them. The chain has TRBV18 and TRBJ2-5; D is ambiguous. The TCR comes from a human donor in good health. Sequencing used Tregs from blood cultured with allogeneic cells. The CDR3 here is CASSPYMLETQYF. The CDR3 nucleotides are TGTGCCAGCTCACCGTACATGTTGGAGACCCAGTACTTC.